This T cell receptor beta chain originates from a study of T-cell memory formation after mild COVID-19 (dated by TCRdb to the early 2020s). Concerning the study at large: TCR sequence clusters from the two donors were largely donor specific. The cohort comprised two young, previously healthy adult volunteers, one female and one male. Longitudinal TCRalpha and TCRbeta repertoire sequencing tracked T-cell clones expanding and contracting after mild COVID-19 in a couple of donors. What the authors observed across the whole study: SARS-CoV-2 specificity of the second-wave clones peaking on day 37 was not confirmed. Contracting CD4+ clones were located mainly in the CM and EM memory subsets, whereas CD8+ clones were found to be enriched in EMRA. The study included only a couple of mild cases, and larger cohorts that include severe cases with pre-infection samples were judged to be necessary. The detection of some responding clones in pre-infection memory suggests that pre-existing cross-reactive memory T cells joined the SARS-CoV-2 response. Clones that contracted from day 15 to 85 showed balanced CD4/CD8 phenotypes, whereas a second wave of clones that expanded from day 15 to 37 leaned towards CD4+.

The germline V gene specifies SGHTA as CDR1 and FQGTGA as CDR2. Compared with germline, V lacks 4 bases and J lacks 0 bases; bases without a gene match: 6. The CDR3 contains 18 residues, cysteine and phenylalanine counted. Only the CDR3 part of the read is kept: 54 bases, read in frame from the first base. Sequencing used an Illumina NovaSeq 6000. cDNA libraries for TCRalpha and TCRbeta were prepared by 5'RACE using constant-segment primers, with sample barcodes and unique molecular identifiers added. RNA was extracted from every sample with Trizol reagent. The libraries were amplified in two PCR steps, and the second step added a second sample barcode and Illumina TruSeq adapters. Sequencing of libraries was performed on an Illumina NovaSeq with 2 x 150 bp paired-end reads. The study's own analysis went as follows. Reads were demultiplexed and collapsed into UMI-guided consensus sequences with migec v1.2.7. Using mixcr v2.1.11, UMI consensuses were aligned to TRA and TRB V and J templates and then assembled into clonotypes. A clonotype was counted as expanded or contracted only if both edgeR and NoisET called the change significant, with noise models trained on biological replicates. edgeR calls used a false discovery rate-adjusted p below 0.01 and a log2 fold-change threshold of 1. PCA with hierarchical clustering of max-normalized trajectories of the 1000 most abundant clonotypes was used as exploratory dynamics analysis. Each responding clone was given a CD4 or CD8 phenotype based on the CD4+ and CD8+ repertoires, which had been sequenced separately. The public reads were reanalyzed by TCRdb: fastp trimming at Q25, MiXCR alignment, in-frame beta chains only. CDR3 protein sequences are deduplicated, and each keeps its most common genes and DNA. TCRdb's processing, not the authors', yielded these V and J calls. The sample records about 58,000 distinct CDR3 sequences, about a quarter of which are singletons. The top ten constitute roughly 43% of the sample.

Notes on this clonotype: Its cognate antigen has yet to be identified. Base qualities were left out, and no much larger clone turns up one base away.

Ficoll-Paque density gradient centrifugation was the method used to isolate PBMCs. Sequencing was performed on PBMCs or a T cell subset sorted from them (not recorded which). The chain uses TRBV7-3 and TRBJ2-3; 14 central bases correspond to TRBD2. The clonotype was recovered from a man aged 18 to 30 who had mild COVID-19 (a few samples of this study predate the infection). The sample titles of this study are shuffled in the database, so cell type and time point are left out; the donor was told from shared clones. The nucleotide sequence reads TGTGCCAGCAGCTCGGGACTAGCGGGGGCGACTAGCACAGATACGCAGTATTTT. Its protein product is CASSSGLAGATSTDTQYF. Extended through the reference TRBV7-3 and TRBJ2-3 proteins, this CDR3 yields the full variable domain: GAGVSQTPSNKVTEKGKYVELRCDPISGHTALYWYRQSLGQGPEFLIYFQGTGAADDSGLPNDRFFAVRPEGSVSTLKIQRTERGDSAVYLCASSSGLAGATSTDTQYFGPGTRLTVL.